The T cell receptor (beta chain) under discussion was sequenced for a study of early T cells in non-severe SARS-CoV-2 infection. At the level of the study: From unsorted whole blood, bulk RNA was sequenced, and the chains remained unpaired. General study results and limits: In VDJdb matching, anti-spike CD8 responses were favored while private and CD4 specificities went missing.

Attachment of unique molecular identifiers to individual cDNA molecules was performed. One entry per CDR3 protein, called by TCRdb with MiXCR from the 5' RACE reads. Of tens of thousands of distinct CDR3 sequences in the sample, approximately 12% were seen once. This clonotype was recorded a few times. What it binds is not known. This clonotype originated in an adult who was a healthcare worker with PCR-confirmed SARS-CoV-2 infection or an uninfected control (not recorded which). The input for sequencing was whole blood, taken at baseline.

DNA for the CDR3: TGTGCCAGCAGCCGGACTAGCGGGACCCCAGATACGCAGTATTTT. Protein sequence: CASSRTSGTPDTQYF. The V gene is TRBV3-1, the J gene TRBJ2-3, with TRBD2 matching over 12 bases. The CDR3 totals 15 residues. V trimming: 4 bases; J trimming: 4 bases; junction bases outside the gene matches: 3. Looked up from germline, CDR1 is LGHDT and CDR2 is YNNKEL (reference sequence).